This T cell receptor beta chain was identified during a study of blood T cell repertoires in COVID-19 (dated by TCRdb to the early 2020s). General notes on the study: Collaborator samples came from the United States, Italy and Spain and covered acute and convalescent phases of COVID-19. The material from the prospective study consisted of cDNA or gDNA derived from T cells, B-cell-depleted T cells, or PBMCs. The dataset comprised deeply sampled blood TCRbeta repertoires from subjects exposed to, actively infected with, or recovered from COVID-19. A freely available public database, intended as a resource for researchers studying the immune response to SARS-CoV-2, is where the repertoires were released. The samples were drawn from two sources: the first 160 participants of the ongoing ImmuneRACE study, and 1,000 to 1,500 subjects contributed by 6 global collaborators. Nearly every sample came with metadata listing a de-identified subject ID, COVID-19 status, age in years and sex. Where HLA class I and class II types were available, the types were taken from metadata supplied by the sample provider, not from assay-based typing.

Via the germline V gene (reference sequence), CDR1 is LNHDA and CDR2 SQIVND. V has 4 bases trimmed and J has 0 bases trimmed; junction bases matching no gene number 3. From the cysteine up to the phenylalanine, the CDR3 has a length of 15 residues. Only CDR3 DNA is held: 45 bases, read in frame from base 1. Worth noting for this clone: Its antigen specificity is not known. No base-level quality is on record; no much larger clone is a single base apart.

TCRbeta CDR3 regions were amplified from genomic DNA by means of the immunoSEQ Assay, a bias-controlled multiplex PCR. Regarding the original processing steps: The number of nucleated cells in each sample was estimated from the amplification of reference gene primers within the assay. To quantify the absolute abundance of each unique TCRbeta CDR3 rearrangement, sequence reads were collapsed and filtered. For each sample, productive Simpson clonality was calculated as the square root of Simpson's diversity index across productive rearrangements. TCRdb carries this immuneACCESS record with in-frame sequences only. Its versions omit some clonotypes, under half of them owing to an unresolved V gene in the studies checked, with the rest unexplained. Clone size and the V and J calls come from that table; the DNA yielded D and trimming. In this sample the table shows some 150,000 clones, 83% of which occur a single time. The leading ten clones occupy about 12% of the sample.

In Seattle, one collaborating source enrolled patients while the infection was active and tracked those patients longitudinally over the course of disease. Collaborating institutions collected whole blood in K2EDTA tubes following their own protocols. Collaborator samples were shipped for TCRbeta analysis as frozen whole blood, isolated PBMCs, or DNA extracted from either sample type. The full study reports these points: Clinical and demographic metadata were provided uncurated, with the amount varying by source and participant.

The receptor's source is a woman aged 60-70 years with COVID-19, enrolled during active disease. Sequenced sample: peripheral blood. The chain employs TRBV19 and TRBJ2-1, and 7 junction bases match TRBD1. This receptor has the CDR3 CASSTDRSSYNEQFF. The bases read TGTGCCAGTAGTACGGACAGGAGCTCCTACAATGAGCAGTTCTTC.